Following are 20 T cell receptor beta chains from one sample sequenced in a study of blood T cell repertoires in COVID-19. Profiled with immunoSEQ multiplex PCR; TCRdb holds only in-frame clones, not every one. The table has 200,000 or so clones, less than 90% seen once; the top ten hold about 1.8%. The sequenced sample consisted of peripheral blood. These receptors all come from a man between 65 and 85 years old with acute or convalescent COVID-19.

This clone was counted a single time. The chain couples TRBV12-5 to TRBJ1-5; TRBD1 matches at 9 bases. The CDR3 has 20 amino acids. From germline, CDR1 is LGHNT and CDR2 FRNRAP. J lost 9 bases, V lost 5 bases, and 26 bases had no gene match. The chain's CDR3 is CASGPDRGPRTGVNPGPQHF. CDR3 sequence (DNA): TGTGCTAGTGGTCCGGATAGAGGGCCTCGGACAGGGGTTAATCCAGGGCCCCAGCATTTT. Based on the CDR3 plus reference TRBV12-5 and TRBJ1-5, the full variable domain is DARVTQTPRHKVTEMGQEVTMRCQPILGHNTVFWYRQTMMQGLELLAYFRNRAPLDDSGMPKDRFSAEMPDATLATLKIQPSEPRDSAVYFCASGPDRGPRTGVNPGPQHFGDGTRLSIL.

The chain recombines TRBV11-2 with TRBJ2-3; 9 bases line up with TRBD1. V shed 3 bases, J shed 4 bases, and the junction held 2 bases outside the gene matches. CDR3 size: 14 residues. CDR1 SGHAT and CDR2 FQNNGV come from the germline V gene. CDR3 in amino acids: CASSFRTGADTQYF. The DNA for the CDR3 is TGTGCCAGCAGCTTTCGGACAGGGGCAGATACGCAGTATTTT.

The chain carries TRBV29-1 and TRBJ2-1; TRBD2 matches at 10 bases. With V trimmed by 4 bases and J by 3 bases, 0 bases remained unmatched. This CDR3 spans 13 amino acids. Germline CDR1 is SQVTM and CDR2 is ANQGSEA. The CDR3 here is CSVGTSGYNEQFF. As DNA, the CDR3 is TGCAGCGTTGGGACTAGCGGCTACAATGAGCAGTTCTTC.

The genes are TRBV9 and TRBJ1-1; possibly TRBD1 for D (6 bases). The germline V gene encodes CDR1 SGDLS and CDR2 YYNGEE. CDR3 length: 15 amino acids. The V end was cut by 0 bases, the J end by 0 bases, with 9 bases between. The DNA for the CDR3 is TGTGCCAGCAGCGTAGCGGCAGGGGTGAACACTGAAGCTTTCTTT. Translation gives CASSVAAGVNTEAFF.

CDR3 DNA sequence: TGTGCCAGCAGCCGGCTCTCCGGGACAAGAAGGAGCTCCTATAATTCACCCCTCCACTTT. Encoded protein: CASSRLSGTRRSSYNSPLHF. This chain connects TRBV28 to TRBJ1-6; D is perhaps TRBD1 (6 bases). Germline CDR1 is MDHEN and CDR2 is SYDVKM. The CDR3 runs to 20 residues. V dropped 6 bases and J dropped 0 bases, with 24 bases sitting between them. Using reference TRBV28 and TRBJ1-6 for the parts outside the CDR3, the full variable domain is DVKVTQSSRYLVKRTGEKVFLECVQDMDHENMFWYRQDPGLGLRLIYFSYDVKMKEKGDIPEGYSVSREKKERFSLILESASTNQTSMYLCASSRLSGTRRSSYNSPLHFGNGTRLTVT.

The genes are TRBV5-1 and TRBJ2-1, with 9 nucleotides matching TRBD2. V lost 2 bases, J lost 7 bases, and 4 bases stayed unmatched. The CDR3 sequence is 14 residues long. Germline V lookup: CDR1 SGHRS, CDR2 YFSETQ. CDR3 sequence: CASSFSGSNNEQFF. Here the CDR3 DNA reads TGCGCCAGCAGCTTTAGCGGGAGCAATAATGAGCAGTTCTTC.

In DNA, the CDR3 is TGCGCCAGCCGCCCGACAGGGGTGGGTGAGACCCAGTACTTC. Its protein product is CASRPTGVGETQYF. The chain carries TRBV5-1 and TRBJ2-5; TRBD1 matches 8 bases. Germline CDR1 reads SGHRS; CDR2 reads YFSETQ. The CDR3 contains 14 residues. J was trimmed by 5 bases and V by 7 bases; bases with no gene match: 10.

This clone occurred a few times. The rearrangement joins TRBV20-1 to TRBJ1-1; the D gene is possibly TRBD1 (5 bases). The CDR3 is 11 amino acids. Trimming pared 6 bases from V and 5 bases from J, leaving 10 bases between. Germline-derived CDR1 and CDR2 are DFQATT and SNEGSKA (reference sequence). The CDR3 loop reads CSAFRQTEAFF. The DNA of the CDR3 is TGCAGTGCCTTTAGACAGACTGAAGCTTTCTTT.

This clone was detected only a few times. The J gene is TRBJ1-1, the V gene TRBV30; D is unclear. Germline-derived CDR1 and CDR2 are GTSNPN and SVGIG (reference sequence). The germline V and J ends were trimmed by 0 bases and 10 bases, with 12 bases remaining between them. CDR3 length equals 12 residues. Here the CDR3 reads CAWSVRGEGAFF. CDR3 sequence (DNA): TGTGCCTGGAGTGTACGTGGGGAGGGAGCTTTCTTT.

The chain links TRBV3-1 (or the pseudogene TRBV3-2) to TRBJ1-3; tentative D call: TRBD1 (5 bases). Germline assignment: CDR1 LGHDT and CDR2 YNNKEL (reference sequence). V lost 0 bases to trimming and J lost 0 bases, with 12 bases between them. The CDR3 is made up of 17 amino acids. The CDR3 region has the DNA TGTGCCAGCAGCCAAGAGTTGGAGGGACCCTCTGGAAACACCATATATTTT. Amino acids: CASSQELEGPSGNTIYF.

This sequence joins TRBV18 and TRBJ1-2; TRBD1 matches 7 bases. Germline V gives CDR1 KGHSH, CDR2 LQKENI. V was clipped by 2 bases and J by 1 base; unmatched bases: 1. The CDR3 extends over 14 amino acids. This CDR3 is CASSPSGGNYGYTF. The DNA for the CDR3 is TGTGCCAGCTCACCATCAGGGGGTAACTATGGCTACACCTTC.

The CDR3, as DNA: TGTGCCAGCTCACCGGACTCATGGAATGAAAAACTGTTTTTT. Translating it yields CASSPDSWNEKLFF. The chain combines TRBV18 with TRBJ1-4, with D unclear. Germline CDR1 reads KGHSH; CDR2 reads LQKENI. V lost 3 bases and J 5 bases, leaving 10 bases between the germline ends. The CDR3 is 14 residues long.

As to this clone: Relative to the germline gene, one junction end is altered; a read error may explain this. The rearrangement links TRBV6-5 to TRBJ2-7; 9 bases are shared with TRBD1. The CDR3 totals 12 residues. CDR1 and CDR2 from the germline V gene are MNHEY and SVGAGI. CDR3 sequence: CASSPGTGFGHF. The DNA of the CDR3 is TGTGCCAGCAGCCCCGGGACAGGGTTCGGGCACTTC.

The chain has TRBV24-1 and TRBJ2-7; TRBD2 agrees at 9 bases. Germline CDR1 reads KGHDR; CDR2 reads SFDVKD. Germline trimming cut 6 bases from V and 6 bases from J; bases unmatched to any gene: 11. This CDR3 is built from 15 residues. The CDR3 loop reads CATSSGGSGSGEQYF. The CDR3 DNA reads TGTGCCACCAGTTCGGGAGGTAGCGGGAGCGGCGAGCAGTACTTC.

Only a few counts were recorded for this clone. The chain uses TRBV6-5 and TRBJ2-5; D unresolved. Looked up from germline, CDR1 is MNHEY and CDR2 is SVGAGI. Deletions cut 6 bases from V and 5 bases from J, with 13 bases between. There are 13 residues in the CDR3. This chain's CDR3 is CASSPSEPETQYF. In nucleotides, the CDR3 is TGTGCCAGCAGCCCCAGCGAGCCGGAGACCCAGTACTTC.

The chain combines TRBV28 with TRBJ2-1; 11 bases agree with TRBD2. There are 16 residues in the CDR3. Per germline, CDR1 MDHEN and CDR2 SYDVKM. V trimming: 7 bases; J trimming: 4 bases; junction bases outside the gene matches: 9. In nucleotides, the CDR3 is TGTGCCAGCACCCCAGGGGGACTAGCGGAATACAATGAGCAGTTCTTC. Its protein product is CASTPGGLAEYNEQFF.

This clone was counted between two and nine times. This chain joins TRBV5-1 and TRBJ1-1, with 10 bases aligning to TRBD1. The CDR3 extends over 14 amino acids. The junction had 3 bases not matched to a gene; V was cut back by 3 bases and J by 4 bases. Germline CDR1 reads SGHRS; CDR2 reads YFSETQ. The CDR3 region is CASSWGQGSTEAFF. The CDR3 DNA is TGCGCCAGCAGCTGGGGACAGGGGAGCACTGAAGCTTTCTTT. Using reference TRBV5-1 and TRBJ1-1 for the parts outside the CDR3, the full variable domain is KAGVTQTPRYLIKTRGQQVTLSCSPISGHRSVSWYQQTPGQGLQFLFEYFSETQRNKGNFPGRFSGRQFSNSRSEMNVSTLELGDSALYLCASSWGQGSTEAFFGQGTRLTVV.

CDR3 nucleotide sequence: TGTGCCAGCAGCTTAACGTTACAGGTCACAGATACGCAGTATTTT. Encoded protein: CASSLTLQVTDTQYF. The chain has TRBV7-3 and TRBJ2-3, with a possible D match to TRBD1 (5 bases). Trimming shortened V by 0 bases and J by 2 bases, and 9 bases separated the two germline ends. The length of the CDR3 is 15 residues. CDR1 and CDR2 from the germline V gene are SGHTA and FQGTGA.

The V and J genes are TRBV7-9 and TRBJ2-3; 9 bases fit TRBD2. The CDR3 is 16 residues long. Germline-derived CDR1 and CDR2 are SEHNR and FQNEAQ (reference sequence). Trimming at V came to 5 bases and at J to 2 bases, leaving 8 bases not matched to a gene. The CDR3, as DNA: TGTGCCAGCAGCCTTTTGACTAGCGGCGACACAGATACGCAGTATTTT. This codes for CASSLLTSGDTDTQYF.

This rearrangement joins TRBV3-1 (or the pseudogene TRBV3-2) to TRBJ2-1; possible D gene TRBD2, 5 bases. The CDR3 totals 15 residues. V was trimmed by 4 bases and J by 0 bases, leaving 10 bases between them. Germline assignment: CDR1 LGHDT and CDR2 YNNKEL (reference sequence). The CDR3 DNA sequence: TGTGCCAGCAGCCCGGACTCAGGCTCCTACAATGAGCAGTTCTTC. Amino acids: CASSPDSGSYNEQFF.